This T cell receptor (beta chain) emerged from a study of read filtering for tumor transcriptome and immune sequencing. The wider study: Whole-transcriptome libraries were prepared after DNase treatment. Overall study findings and caveats: Correlation between methods rose after single-read clonotypes were removed.

This CDR3 has 16 amino acids. This clonotype was seen many times. Antigen: not known. From around 0.4 ug of RNA, a library with molecular barcoded alpha/delta and beta/gamma adaptors was made. TCRdb passed the reads through MiXCR, listing each CDR3 protein once. Among approximately 65,000 distinct CDR3 sequences listed, more than 11% were seen once. The specimen was a population of CD138-negative cells sorted from bone marrow. The origin of this receptor is a donor at least 40 years old with multiple myeloma. The rearrangement uses TRBV21-1 and TRBJ2-5; TRBD1 is the table's D call, not checked against the DNA. TRBV21-1 is listed as a pseudogene. The CDR3 sequence: CASSKERGRYQETQYF. CDR3 DNA sequence: TGTGCCAGCAGCAAAGAAAGGGGGAGGTACCAAGAGACCCAGTACTTC.